This T cell receptor (beta chain) was identified during a study of blood T cell repertoires in COVID-19. In the study overall: Nucleic acid was either cDNA or gDNA, and it came from T cells, B-cell-depleted T cells, or PBMCs.

Here immunoSEQ multiplex PCR was the method, and the copy in TCRdb shows in-frame clones only, minus some. The sample carries some 97,000 clones, about 88% recorded once. Germline assignment: CDR1 SGHKS and CDR2 YYEKEE (reference sequence). The CDR3 spans 15 residues. V shed 0 bases and J shed 0 bases, with 7 bases lying between them. V is TRBV5-5 and J is TRBJ1-5; D remains unclear. The source material was peripheral blood. This clonotype originated in a young man in a cohort sampled during active COVID-19. The DNA for the CDR3 is TGTGCCAGCAGCTTGGCCGGGGATAGCAATCAGCCCCAGCATTTT. Amino acids: CASSLAGDSNQPQHF.